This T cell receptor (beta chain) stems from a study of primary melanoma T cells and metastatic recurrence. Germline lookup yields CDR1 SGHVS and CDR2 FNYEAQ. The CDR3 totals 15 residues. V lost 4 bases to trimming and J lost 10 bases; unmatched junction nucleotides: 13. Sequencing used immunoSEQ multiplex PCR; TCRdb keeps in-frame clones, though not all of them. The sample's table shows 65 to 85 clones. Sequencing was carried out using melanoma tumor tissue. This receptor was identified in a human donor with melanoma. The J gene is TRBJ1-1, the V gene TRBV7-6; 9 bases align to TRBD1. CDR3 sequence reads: CASSSAGMTGGVAFF. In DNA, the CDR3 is TGTGCCAGCAGCTCCGCGGGAATGACAGGGGGAGTAGCTTTCTTT. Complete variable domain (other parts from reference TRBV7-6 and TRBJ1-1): GAGVSQSPRYKVTKRGQDVALRCDPISGHVSLYWYRQALGQGPEFLTYFNYEAQQDKSGLPNDRFSAERPEGSISTLTIQRTEQRDSAMYRCASSSAGMTGGVAFFGQGTRLTVV.